Reported below is one T cell receptor (beta chain). The target antigen is unknown. Use of 60 Vbeta and 13 Jbeta primers characterized the PCR. Sequenced by immunoSEQ multiplex PCR; TCRdb stores in-frame clones only, minus some. The sample yields approximately 190,000 clones, 75% to 90% seen once. These data belong to a study of cytomegalovirus exposure and HLA in healthy donors. Overall study findings and caveats: A missense variant in DCLRE1C was later tied to TCR beta V- and J-gene trimming.

This receptor was identified in a middle-aged man in good health and CMV-seropositive. Input material: PBMCs.

The CDR3 protein is CASSLARGTDGYTF. In DNA, the CDR3 is TGTGCCAGCAGCTTAGCGCGCGGGACAGATGGCTACACCTTC. The J gene is TRBJ1-2, the V gene TRBV7-6, with 7 positions matching TRBD1. This CDR3 has 14 residues. The V gene's germline CDR1 is SGHVS and CDR2 FNYEAQ. With V trimmed by 0 bases and J by 6 bases, 4 bases remained unmatched.